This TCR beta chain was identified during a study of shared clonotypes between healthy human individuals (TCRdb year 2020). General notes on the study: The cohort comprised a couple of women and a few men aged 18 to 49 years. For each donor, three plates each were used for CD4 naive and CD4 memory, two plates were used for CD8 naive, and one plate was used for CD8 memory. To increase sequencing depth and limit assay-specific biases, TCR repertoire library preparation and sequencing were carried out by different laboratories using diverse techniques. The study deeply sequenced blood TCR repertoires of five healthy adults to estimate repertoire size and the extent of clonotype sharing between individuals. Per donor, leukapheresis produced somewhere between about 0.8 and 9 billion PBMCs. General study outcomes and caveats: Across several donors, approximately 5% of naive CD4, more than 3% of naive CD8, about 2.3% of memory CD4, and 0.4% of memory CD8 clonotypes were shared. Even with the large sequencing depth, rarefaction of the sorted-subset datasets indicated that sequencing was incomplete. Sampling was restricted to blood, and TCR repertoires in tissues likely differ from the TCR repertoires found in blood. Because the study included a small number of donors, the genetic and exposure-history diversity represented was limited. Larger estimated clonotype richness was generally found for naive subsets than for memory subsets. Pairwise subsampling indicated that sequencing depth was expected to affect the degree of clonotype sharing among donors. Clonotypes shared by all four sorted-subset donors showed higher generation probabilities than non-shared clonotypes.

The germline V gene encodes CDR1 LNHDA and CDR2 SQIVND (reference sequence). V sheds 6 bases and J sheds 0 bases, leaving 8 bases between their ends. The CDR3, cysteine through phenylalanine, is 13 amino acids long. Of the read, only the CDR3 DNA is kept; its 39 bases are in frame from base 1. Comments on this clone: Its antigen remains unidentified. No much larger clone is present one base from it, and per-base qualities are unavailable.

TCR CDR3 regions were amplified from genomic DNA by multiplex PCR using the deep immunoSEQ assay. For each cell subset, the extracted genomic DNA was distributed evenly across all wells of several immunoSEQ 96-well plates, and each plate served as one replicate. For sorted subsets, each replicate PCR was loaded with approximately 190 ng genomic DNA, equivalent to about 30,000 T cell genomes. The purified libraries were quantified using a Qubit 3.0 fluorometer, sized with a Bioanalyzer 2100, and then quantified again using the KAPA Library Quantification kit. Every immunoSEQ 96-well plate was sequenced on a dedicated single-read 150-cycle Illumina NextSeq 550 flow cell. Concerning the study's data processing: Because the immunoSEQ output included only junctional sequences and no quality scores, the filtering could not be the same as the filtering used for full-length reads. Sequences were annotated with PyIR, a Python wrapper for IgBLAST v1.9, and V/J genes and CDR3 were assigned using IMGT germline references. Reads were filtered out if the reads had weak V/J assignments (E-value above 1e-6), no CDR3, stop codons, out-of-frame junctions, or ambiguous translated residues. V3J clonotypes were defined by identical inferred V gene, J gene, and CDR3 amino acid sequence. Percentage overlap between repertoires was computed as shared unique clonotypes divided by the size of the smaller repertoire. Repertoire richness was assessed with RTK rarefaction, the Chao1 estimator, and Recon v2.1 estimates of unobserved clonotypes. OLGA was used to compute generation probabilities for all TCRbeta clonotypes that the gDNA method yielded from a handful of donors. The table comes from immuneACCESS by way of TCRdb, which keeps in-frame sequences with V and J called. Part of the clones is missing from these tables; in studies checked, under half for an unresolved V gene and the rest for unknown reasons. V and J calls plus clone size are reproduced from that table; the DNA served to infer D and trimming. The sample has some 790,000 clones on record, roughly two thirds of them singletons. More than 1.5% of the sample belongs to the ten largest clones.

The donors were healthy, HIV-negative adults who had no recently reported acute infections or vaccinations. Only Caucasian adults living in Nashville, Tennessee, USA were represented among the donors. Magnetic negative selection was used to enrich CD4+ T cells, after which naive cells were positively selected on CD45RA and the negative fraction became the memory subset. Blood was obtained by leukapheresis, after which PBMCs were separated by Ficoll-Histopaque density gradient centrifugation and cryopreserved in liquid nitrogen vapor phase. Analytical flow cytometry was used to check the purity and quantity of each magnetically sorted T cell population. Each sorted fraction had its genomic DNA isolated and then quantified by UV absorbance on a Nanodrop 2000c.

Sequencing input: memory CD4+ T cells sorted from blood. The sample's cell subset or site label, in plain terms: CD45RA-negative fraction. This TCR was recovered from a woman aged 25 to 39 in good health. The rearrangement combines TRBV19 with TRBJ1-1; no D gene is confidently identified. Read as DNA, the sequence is TGTGCCAGTAGCCTCTTTTTGAACACTGAAGCTTTCTTT. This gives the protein CASSLFLNTEAFF.